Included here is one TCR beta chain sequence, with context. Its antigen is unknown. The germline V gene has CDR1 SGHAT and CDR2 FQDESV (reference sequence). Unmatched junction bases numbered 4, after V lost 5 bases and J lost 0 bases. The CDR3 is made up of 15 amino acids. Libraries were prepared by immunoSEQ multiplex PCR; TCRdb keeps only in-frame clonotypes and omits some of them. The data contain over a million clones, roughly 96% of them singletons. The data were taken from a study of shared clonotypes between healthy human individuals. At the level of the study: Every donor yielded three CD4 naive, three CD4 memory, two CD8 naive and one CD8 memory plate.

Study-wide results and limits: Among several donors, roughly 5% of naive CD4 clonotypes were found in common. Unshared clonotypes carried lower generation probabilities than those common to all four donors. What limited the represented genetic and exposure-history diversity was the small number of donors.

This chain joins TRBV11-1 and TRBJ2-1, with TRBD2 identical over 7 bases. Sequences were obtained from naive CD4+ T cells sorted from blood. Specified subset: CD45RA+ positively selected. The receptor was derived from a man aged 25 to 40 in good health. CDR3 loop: CASSRTRPSYNEQFF. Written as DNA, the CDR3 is TGTGCCAGCAGCCGGACTAGGCCCTCCTACAATGAGCAGTTCTTC. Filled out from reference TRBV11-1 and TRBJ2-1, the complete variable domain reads EAEVAQSPRYKITEKSQAVAFWCDPISGHATLYWYRQILGQGPELLVQFQDESVVDDSQLPKDRFSAERLKGVDSTLKIQPAELGDSAMYLCASSRTRPSYNEQFFGPGTRLTVL.